The rows below give T cell receptor beta chains drawn from one sample of a study of PD-1 blockade in classical Hodgkin lymphoma. Assay used: immunoSEQ multiplex PCR; TCRdb lists only in-frame clones, some missing. The table has roughly 32,000 clones, 65% to 90% seen once. The sample consisted of peripheral blood mononuclear cells (PBMCs), taken at baseline. The receptors were sampled from a human donor with classical Hodgkin lymphoma. The CDR3 runs from the conserved cysteine through the conserved F or W. D genes are given only for firm matches. Only part of the rows carry a size: once, few, many, or a class if the clone is expanded.

TRBV5-1	NA	TRBJ1-3	NA	CASSLDHSGNTIYF	TGCGCCAGCAGCTTGGACCACTCTGGAAACACCATATATTTT
TRBV9	TRBD2	TRBJ2-7	NA	CASSVAGTSGSPGEQYF	TGTGCCAGCAGCGTAGCTGGGACTAGCGGGAGCCCGGGGGAGCAGTACTTC
TRBV27	TRBD1	TRBJ1-2	NA	CASSLSPGQGLSGYTF	TGTGCCAGCAGTTTGTCTCCGGGACAGGGGCTTAGTGGCTACACCTTC
TRBV5-1	TRBD2	TRBJ2-3	NA	CASSRTSGGLTDTQYF	TGCGCCAGCAGCCGGACTAGCGGGGGCCTCACAGATACGCAGTATTTT
TRBV5-1	NA	TRBJ1-2	NA	CASSFQEGEDGYTF	TGCGCCAGCAGCTTTCAGGAGGGAGAAGATGGCTACACCTTC
TRBV29-1	NA	TRBJ1-3	NA	CSGRQSNSGNTIYF	TGCAGCGGGAGACAGTCCAACTCTGGAAACACCATATATTTT
TRBV7-6	NA	TRBJ1-2	NA	CASSISGAGGYGYTF	TGTGCCAGCAGCATATCTGGGGCCGGAGGCTATGGCTACACCTTC
TRBV2	NA	TRBJ2-2	NA	CASRAYDTGELFF	TGTGCCAGCAGAGCGTACGACACCGGGGAGCTGTTTTTT
TRBV4-2	NA	TRBJ2-1	NA	CASSPRPGRYNPSNEQFF	TGTGCCAGCAGCCCCCGCCCGGGGAGGTACAACCCCAGCAATGAGCAGTTCTTC
TRBV7-2	NA	TRBJ1-1	NA	CASSRTENTEAFF	TGTGCCAGCAGCCGGACAGAGAACACTGAAGCTTTCTTT
TRBV19	TRBD1	TRBJ2-7	once	CASGGQGQFYEQYF	TGTGCCAGTGGCGGACAGGGTCAATTCTACGAGCAGTACTTC
TRBV4-3	NA	TRBJ1-4	NA	CASSQGGTGGSEKLFF	TGCGCCAGCAGCCAAGGTGGCACGGGCGGGTCTGAAAAACTGTTTTTT
TRBV18	NA	TRBJ1-5	many	CASSLIPRQPQHF	TGTGCCAGCTCATTAATCCCCCGACAGCCCCAGCATTTT
TRBV5-4	NA	TRBJ2-5	NA	CASSLFGKETQYF	TGTGCCAGCAGCTTATTTGGAAAAGAGACCCAGTACTTC
TRBV29-1	TRBD1	TRBJ1-1	once	CSGTRQGTEAFF	TGCAGCGGTACTCGACAGGGGACTGAAGCTTTCTTT
TRBV5-1	NA	TRBJ2-3	NA	CASSQASSSGDTQYF	TGCGCCAGCAGCCAGGCCTCGAGCTCTGGAGATACGCAGTATTTT
TRBV30	TRBD1	TRBJ1-1	once	CAWSGPPDRMNTEAFF	TGTGCCTGGAGTGGGCCCCCGGACAGGATGAACACTGAAGCTTTCTTT
TRBV27	NA	TRBJ1-1	NA	CASSFHGITEAFF	TGTGCCAGCAGTTTCCACGGGATAACTGAAGCTTTCTTT
TRBV5-6	NA	TRBJ1-2	few	CASSSYPGGDRYGYTF	TGTGCCAGCAGCTCCTACCCGGGCGGGGATCGATATGGCTACACCTTC
TRBV11-2	NA	TRBJ1-1	NA	CASSLDRDTEAFF	TGTGCCAGCAGCTTAGACAGGGACACTGAAGCTTTCTTT
TRBV28	NA	TRBJ1-2	NA	CASSLDYGEINYGYTF	TGTGCCAGCAGTTTAGATTATGGGGAAATTAACTATGGCTACACCTTC
TRBV10-1	NA	TRBJ2-7	NA	CASSNQAAATSYEQYF	TGCGCCAGCAGTAATCAGGCGGCTGCCACCTCCTACGAGCAGTACTTC
TRBV7-2	NA	TRBJ2-7	NA	CASSLGRQSYEQYF	TGTGCCAGCAGCTTAGGTCGCCAGTCCTACGAGCAGTACTTC
TRBV7-2	TRBD1	TRBJ2-3	NA	CASSLTWTGPAYF	TGTGCCAGCAGCTTAACATGGACAGGGCCTGCGTATTTT
TRBV6-5	NA	TRBJ2-2	NA	CASSYFGNGELFF	TGTGCCAGCAGTTACTTTGGAAACGGGGAGCTGTTTTTT
TRBV5-6	NA	TRBJ2-7	once	CASSLDGGHPYEQYF	TGTGCCAGCAGCTTGGATGGGGGGCACCCCTACGAGCAGTACTTC
TRBV28	NA	TRBJ2-7	NA	CASSSTEVSEQYF	TGTGCCAGCAGCTCGACGGAGGTGAGCGAGCAGTACTTC
TRBV4-2	TRBD2	TRBJ2-7	once	CASRRQTSGGYEQYF	TGTGCCAGCAGACGCCAAACTAGCGGGGGTTACGAGCAGTACTTC
TRBV7-9	TRBD1	TRBJ1-2	NA	CASSSRPQGAHGYTF	TGTGCCAGCAGCTCGAGGCCACAGGGGGCCCATGGCTACACCTTC
TRBV7-2	NA	TRBJ2-5	NA	CASSLNAGAGTQYF	TGTGCCAGCAGCTTAAACGCAGGGGCGGGGACCCAGTACTTC
TRBV9	NA	TRBJ1-2	NA	CASSPGEVRLGYTF	TGTGCCAGCAGCCCCGGGGAGGTCCGTCTTGGCTACACCTTC
TRBV4-1	NA	TRBJ2-1	few	CASSQDPVPAPFYNEQFF	TGCGCCAGCAGCCAAGATCCCGTACCGGCCCCCTTCTACAATGAGCAGTTCTTC
TRBV19	NA	TRBJ1-2	NA	CASRPITGTHKYGYTF	TGTGCCAGTAGGCCTATCACCGGGACCCACAAGTATGGCTACACCTTC
TRBV13	NA	TRBJ2-7	NA	CASSATGLFYEQYF	TGTGCCAGCAGCGCGACGGGACTCTTCTACGAGCAGTACTTC
TRBV27	NA	TRBJ1-2	NA	CASSLLGGDYGYTF	TGTGCCAGCAGTTTATTGGGGGGCGACTATGGCTACACCTTC
TRBV9	NA	TRBJ2-6	NA	CASSSGGSGANVLTF	TGTGCCAGCAGCTCAGGTGGCTCTGGGGCCAACGTCCTGACTTTC
TRBV30	NA	TRBJ2-1	NA	CAWGRGGSYNEQFF	TGTGCCTGGGGCAGAGGGGGCTCCTACAATGAGCAGTTCTTC
TRBV9	NA	TRBJ2-7	NA	CASSVGDLNSYEQYF	TGTGCCAGCAGCGTAGGGGACCTTAACTCCTACGAGCAGTACTTC
TRBV27	NA	TRBJ2-5	NA	CASSSLATQSGETQYF	TGTGCCAGCAGTTCCCTCGCGACCCAATCGGGGGAGACCCAGTACTTC
TRBV7-2	TRBD1	TRBJ1-1	NA	CASRRQGTEAFF	TGTGCCAGCAGGAGACAGGGGACTGAAGCTTTCTTT
TRBV28	NA	TRBJ1-1	NA	CASSSPASGGAFF	TGTGCCAGCAGTTCCCCAGCGTCCGGGGGAGCTTTCTTT
TRBV5-3	NA	TRBJ1-5	medium-sized	CARTQERAPQHF	TGTGCCAGAACCCAGGAGAGGGCGCCCCAGCATTTT
TRBV7-9	NA	TRBJ2-1	few	CASSLEGGTEQFF	TGTGCCAGCAGCTTAGAAGGAGGGACTGAGCAGTTCTTC
TRBV7-2	NA	TRBJ2-5	NA	CASSSGVLETQYF	TGTGCCAGCAGCTCAGGGGTATTGGAGACCCAGTACTTC
TRBV19	NA	TRBJ1-1	NA	CASSRAGGGFTEAFF	TGTGCCAGTAGTAGAGCCGGGGGCGGATTCACTGAAGCTTTCTTT
TRBV5-1	NA	TRBJ1-3	NA	CASSLVGGTGNTIYF	TGCGCCAGCAGCTTGGTGGGGGGCACTGGAAACACCATATATTTT
TRBV7-2	NA	TRBJ2-1	once	CASSLGPGLQYEQFF	TGTGCCAGCAGCCTAGGGCCTGGATTACAATACGAGCAGTTCTTC
TRBV19	NA	TRBJ2-7	NA	CASSPPDSFVYEQYF	TGTGCCAGTAGTCCTCCGGACAGCTTCGTTTACGAGCAGTACTTC
TRBV12-5	TRBD2	TRBJ2-3	NA	CASGPRGADTQYF	TGTGCTAGTGGCCCGCGGGGGGCAGATACGCAGTATTTT
TRBV5-1	NA	TRBJ1-6	NA	CASAWGGSSPLHF	TGCGCCAGCGCGTGGGGGGGAAGTTCACCCCTCCACTTT
TRBV7-2	NA	TRBJ1-2	NA	CASSYKTNYGYTF	TGTGCCAGCAGCTACAAAACCAACTATGGCTACACCTTC
TRBV5-1	TRBD1	TRBJ2-2	once	CASSPGGGDRGVSTGELFF	TGCGCCAGCAGCCCCGGAGGGGGCGACAGGGGAGTGAGCACCGGGGAGCTGTTTTTT
TRBV7-3	NA	TRBJ1-6	NA	CASSLEGARSPLHF	TGTGCCAGCAGCTTAGAAGGGGCGAGGTCACCCCTCCACTTT
TRBV19	NA	TRBJ2-3	once	CASSIGGLTTDTQYF	TGTGCCAGTAGTATCGGGGGACTCACCACAGATACGCAGTATTTT
TRBV19	TRBD2	TRBJ2-5	NA	CASSSGTSGGETQYF	TGTGCCAGTAGTTCAGGGACTAGCGGGGGAGAGACCCAGTACTTC
TRBV5-4	NA	TRBJ1-3	NA	CASSFSGVDTIYF	TGTGCCAGCAGCTTTTCAGGGGTGGACACCATATATTTT
TRBV27	TRBD2	TRBJ2-7	NA	CASRSLGEGTYEQYF	TGTGCCAGCCGCTCGTTAGGGGAGGGCACCTACGAGCAGTACTTC
TRBV7-3	NA	TRBJ2-1	few	CASSLGTGEQFF	TGTGCCAGCAGCCTCGGGACGGGTGAGCAGTTCTTC